The present T cell receptor (beta chain) was sequenced within a study of blood T cell repertoires in COVID-19. Trimming took 1 base from V and 5 from J; bases not matched to a gene: 7. The germline V gene encodes CDR1 SGHRS and CDR2 YFSETQ. The CDR3 loop spans 15 amino acids. Participants were aged about 18 to 95 years, lived in over 20 US areas, and enrolled virtually. Cohorts were based on clinical histories the participants reported. Methods used by the authors: Nucleated cell number was recorded as an estimate derived from reference gene primer amplification. TCRdb's copy holds only in-frame clones and misses some; the assay was immunoSEQ multiplex PCR. D and trimming come from the DNA, and the V and J calls and clone size come from that table. The sample shows 200,000 or so clones, nearly 90% of them seen only once.

The chain links TRBV5-1 to TRBJ2-3, with TRBD1 matching over 7 bases. The sequencing sample was made of PBMCs or T cells enriched from blood (not recorded which). This sequence originates from a man aged 25 to 40 who had recovered from COVID-19. CDR3 loop: CASSLQGGAGDTQYF. CDR3 bases: TGCGCCAGCAGCTTGCAAGGGGGCGCGGGAGATACGCAGTATTTT.